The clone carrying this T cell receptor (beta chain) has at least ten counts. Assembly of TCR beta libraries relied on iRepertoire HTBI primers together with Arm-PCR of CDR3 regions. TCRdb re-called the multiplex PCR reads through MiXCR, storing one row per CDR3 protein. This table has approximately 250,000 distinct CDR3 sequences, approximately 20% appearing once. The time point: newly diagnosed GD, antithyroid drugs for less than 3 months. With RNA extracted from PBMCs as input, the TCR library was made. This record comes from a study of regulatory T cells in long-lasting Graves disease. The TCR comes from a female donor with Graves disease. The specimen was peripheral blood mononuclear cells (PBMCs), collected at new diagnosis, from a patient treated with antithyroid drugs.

The CDR3 DNA sequence: TGCAGCGTCGAGAGGATGGGCTATGGCTACACCTTC. Translation: CSVERMGYGYTF. V gene TRBV29-1 combines with J gene TRBJ1-2; D remains unclear. The length of the CDR3 is 12 residues. The V and J ends lost 6 bases and 4 bases respectively, with 12 bases between them. In germline, CDR1 is SQVTM, CDR2 ANQGSEA.